This T cell receptor (beta chain) was documented in a study of T cell repertoires in cytomegalovirus infection. Overall study findings and caveats: HLA-C-restricted TCR beta clonotypes specific for CMV led the ex vivo response.

One entry per CDR3 protein results from TCRdb running MiXCR on the reads. The sample comprises about 300,000 distinct CDR3 sequences, around 9.1% of which are singletons, and 2.5% rests with the top ten. Only a few counts were recorded for this clonotype. The antigen is unknown. Trimming at V came to 1 base and at J to 4 bases, leaving 8 bases not matched to a gene. Per the germline V gene, CDR1 is LGHNA and CDR2 is YSLEER. The CDR3 spans 17 residues. Material for sequencing was PBMCs. This clonotype originated in a human donor in good health (CMV status not recorded). Some clones in this sample may be carry-over from other donors' samples. This chain connects TRBV4-3 to TRBJ2-3; 10 bases are shared with TRBD2. The CDR3 sequence: CASSQVTSGANADTQYF. CDR3 sequence (DNA): TGCGCCAGCAGCCAAGTAACTAGCGGGGCGAATGCAGATACGCAGTATTTT.